The 5 T cell receptor beta chains given below trace back to one sample, sequenced in a study of T-cell reconstitution after alpha-beta-depleted transplantation in children. Construction of the TCRbeta library involved unique molecular identifiers. Via MiXCR, TCRdb re-called the PCR reads, giving one row per CDR3 protein. The sample carries fewer than 550,000 distinct CDR3 sequences, around 10% recorded once. Sequences were derived from PBMCs, mostly from graft donor cells, sampled 180 days after TCRalphabeta/CD19-depleted stem cell transplant. The receptors were sampled from a female patient aged 2 to 10 who had a stem cell transplant for aplastic anemia, so the T cells may come from the graft donor.

This clonotype was found many times. This chain uses TRBV5-1 with TRBJ2-1; TRBD2 is a possible D gene (6 bases). The CDR3 loop spans 17 amino acids. Germline values: CDR1 SGHRS, CDR2 YFSETQ. The V and J ends lost 0 bases and 0 bases respectively, with 13 bases between them. The CDR3 DNA is TGCGCCAGCAGCTTGGCCGGGACTTTGAGCTCCTACAATGAGCAGTTCTTC. Translating gives CASSLAGTLSSYNEQFF.

This clonotype was recorded a few times. A read error may explain this, as a much larger clone is one base away. The chain recombines TRBV7-2 with TRBJ2-2; possibly TRBD1 for D (5 bases). Per the germline V gene, CDR1 is SGHTA and CDR2 is FQGNSA. The V and J ends lost 5 bases and 1 base respectively, with 8 bases between them. The CDR3 contains 14 residues. The CDR3 nucleotides are TGTGCCAGCAGCGTTACAGGGAACACCGGGGAGCTGTTTTTT. Amino acids: CASSVTGNTGELFF.

The V call is TRBV20-1, the J call TRBJ2-7, with TRBD2 matching over 9 bases. Trimming at V came to 0 bases and at J to 3 bases, leaving 6 bases not matched to a gene. The CDR3 consists of 15 residues. The germline gives CDR1 DFQATT, CDR2 SNEGSKA (reference sequence). CDR3 in amino acids: CSARDSKLAGYEQYV. The CDR3 DNA sequence: TGCAGTGCTAGAGACTCCAAACTAGCGGGCTACGAGCAGTACGTC.

This clonotype was recorded a few times. The chain employs TRBV5-1 and TRBJ2-1; no definite D call. The CDR3 runs 12 residues. Germline CDR1 and CDR2: SGHRS and YFSETQ. V lost 6 bases and J 7 bases, leaving 11 bases between the germline ends. The CDR3 DNA follows: TGCGCCAGCACCCCTAACAGTAATGAGCAGTTCTTC. This translates into CASTPNSNEQFF.

This clonotype came up a few times. The chain is built from TRBV20-1 and TRBJ2-1; TRBD2 aligns across 7 bases. J was trimmed by 0 bases and V by 0 bases; bases with no gene match: 8. The CDR3 contains 17 residues. Germline V gene data show CDR1 as DFQATT and CDR2 as SNEGSKA (reference sequence). The DNA of the CDR3 is TGCAGTGCTAGAGACCCCGATCTAGCGGCCTCCTACAATGAGCAGTTCTTC. This codes for CSARDPDLAASYNEQFF.